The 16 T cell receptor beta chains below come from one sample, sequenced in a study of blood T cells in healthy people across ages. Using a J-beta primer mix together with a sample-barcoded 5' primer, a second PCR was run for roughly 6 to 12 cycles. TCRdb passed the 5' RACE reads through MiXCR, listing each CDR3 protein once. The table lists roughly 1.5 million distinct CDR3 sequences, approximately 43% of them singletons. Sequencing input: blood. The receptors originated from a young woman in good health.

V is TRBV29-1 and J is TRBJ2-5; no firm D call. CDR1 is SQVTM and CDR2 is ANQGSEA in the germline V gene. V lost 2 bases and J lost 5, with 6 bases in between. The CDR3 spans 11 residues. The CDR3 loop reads CSVERPETQYF. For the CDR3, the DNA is TGCAGCGTTGAAAGGCCCGAGACCCAGTACTTC.

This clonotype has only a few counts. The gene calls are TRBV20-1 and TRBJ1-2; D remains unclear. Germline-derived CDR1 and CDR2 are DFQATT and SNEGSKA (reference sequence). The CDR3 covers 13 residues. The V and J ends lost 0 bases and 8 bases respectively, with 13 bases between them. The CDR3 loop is CSARDRELRGYTF. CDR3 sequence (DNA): TGCAGTGCTAGAGATCGCGAGTTACGAGGCTACACCTTC.

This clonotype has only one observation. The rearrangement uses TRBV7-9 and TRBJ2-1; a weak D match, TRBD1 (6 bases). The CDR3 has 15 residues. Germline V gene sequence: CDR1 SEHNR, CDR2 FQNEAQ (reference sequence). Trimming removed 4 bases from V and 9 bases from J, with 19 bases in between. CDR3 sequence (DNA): TGTGCCAGCAGCTGGATCAGGGGACGGTCGACTGAGCAGTTCTTC. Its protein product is CASSWIRGRSTEQFF.

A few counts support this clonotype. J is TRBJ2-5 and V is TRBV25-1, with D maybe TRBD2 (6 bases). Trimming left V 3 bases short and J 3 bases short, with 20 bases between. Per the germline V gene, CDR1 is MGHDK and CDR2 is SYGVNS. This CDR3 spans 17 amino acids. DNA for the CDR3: TGTGCCAGCAGTGACCCCGGACGGAGGGATTCGAAAGAGACCCAGTACTTC. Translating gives CASSDPGRRDSKETQYF.

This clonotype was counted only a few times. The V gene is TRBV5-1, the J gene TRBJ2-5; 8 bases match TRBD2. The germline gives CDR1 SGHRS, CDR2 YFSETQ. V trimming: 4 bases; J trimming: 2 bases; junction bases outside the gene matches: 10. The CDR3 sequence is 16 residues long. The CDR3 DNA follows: TGCGCCAGCAGCCTTTCGACTAGCGTTGGGCAAGAGACCCAGTACTTC. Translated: CASSLSTSVGQETQYF.

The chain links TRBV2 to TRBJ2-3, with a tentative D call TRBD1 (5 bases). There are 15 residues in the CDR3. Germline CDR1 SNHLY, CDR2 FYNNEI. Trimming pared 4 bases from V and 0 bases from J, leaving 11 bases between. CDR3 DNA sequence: TGTGCCAGCAGTGCTCAGGGCGTTAGCACAGATACGCAGTATTTT. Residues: CASSAQGVSTDTQYF.

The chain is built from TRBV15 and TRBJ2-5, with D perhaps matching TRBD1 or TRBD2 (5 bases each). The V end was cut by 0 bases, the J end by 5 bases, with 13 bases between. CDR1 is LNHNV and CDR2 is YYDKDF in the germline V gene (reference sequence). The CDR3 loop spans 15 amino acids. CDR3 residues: CATSRERGAYETQYF. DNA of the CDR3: TGTGCCACCAGCAGAGAGAGGGGAGCGTACGAGACCCAGTACTTC.

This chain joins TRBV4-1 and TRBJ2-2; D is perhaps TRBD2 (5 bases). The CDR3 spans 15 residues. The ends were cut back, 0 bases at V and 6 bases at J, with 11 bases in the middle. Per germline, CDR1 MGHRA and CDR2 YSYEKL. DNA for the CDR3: TGCGCCAGCAGCCAAGATGGGAGCTGGGCCGGGGAGCTGTTTTTT. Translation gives CASSQDGSWAGELFF.

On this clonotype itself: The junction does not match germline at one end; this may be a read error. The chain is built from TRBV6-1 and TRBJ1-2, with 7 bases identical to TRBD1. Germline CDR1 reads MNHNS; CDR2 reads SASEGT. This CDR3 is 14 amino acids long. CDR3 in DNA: TGTGCCAACAGTGCCACAGGGGCCCCTAGTCGCTACACCTTC. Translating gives CANSATGAPSRYTF.

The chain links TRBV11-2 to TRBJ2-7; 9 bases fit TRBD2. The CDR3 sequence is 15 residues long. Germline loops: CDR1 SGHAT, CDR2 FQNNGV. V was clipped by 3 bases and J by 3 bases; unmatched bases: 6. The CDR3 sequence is CASSFRLAGNYEQYF. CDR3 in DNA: TGTGCCAGCAGCTTCCGGCTAGCGGGAAACTACGAGCAGTACTTC. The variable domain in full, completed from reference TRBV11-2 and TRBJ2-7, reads EAGVAQSPRYKIIEKRQSVAFWCNPISGHATLYWYQQILGQGPKLLIQFQNNGVVDDSQLPKDRFSAERLKGVDSTLKIQPAKLEDSAVYLCASSFRLAGNYEQYFGPGTRLTVT.

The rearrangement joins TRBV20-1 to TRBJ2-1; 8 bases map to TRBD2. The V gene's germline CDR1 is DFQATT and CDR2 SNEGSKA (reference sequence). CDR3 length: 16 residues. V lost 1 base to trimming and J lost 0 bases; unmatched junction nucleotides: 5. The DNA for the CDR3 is TGCAGTGCTAGAGCTAGCGGGCGACTCTCCTACAATGAGCAGTTCTTC. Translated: CSARASGRLSYNEQFF.

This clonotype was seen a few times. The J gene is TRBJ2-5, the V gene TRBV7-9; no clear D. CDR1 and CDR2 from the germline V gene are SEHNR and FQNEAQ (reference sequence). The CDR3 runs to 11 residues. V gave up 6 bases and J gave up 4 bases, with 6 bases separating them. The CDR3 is CASSTSETQYF. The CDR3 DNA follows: TGTGCCAGCAGTACCTCAGAGACCCAGTACTTC.

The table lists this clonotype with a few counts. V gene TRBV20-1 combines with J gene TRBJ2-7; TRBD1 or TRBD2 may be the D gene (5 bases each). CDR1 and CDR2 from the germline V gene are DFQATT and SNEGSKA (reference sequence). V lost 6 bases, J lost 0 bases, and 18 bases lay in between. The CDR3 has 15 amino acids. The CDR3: CSAPSGTKSSYEQYF. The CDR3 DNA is TGCAGTGCACCCTCCGGGACGAAGAGCTCCTACGAGCAGTACTTC.

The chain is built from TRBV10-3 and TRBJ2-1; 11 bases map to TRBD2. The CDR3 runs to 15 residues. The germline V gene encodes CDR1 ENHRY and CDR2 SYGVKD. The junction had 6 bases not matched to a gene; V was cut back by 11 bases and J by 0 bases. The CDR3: CALGTSGSSYNEQFF. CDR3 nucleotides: TGTGCCCTAGGGACTAGCGGAAGCTCCTACAATGAGCAGTTCTTC.

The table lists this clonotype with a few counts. CDR3 sequence: CASTDSGSGGNEQFF. Here the CDR3 DNA reads TGTGCCAGCACCGACAGCGGGAGTGGGGGCAATGAGCAGTTCTTC. The chain is built from TRBV12-3 or TRBV12-4 and TRBJ2-1; 8 nucleotides align to TRBD2. CDR3 length: 15 amino acids. J lost 6 bases, V lost 7 bases, and 11 bases had no gene match.

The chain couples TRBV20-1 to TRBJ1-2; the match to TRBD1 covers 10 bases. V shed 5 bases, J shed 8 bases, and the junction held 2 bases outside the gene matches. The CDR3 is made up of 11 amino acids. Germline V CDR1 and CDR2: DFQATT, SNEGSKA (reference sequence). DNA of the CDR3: TGCAGTGCTCAGACAGGGGGCGGCTACACCTTC. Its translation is CSAQTGGGYTF.